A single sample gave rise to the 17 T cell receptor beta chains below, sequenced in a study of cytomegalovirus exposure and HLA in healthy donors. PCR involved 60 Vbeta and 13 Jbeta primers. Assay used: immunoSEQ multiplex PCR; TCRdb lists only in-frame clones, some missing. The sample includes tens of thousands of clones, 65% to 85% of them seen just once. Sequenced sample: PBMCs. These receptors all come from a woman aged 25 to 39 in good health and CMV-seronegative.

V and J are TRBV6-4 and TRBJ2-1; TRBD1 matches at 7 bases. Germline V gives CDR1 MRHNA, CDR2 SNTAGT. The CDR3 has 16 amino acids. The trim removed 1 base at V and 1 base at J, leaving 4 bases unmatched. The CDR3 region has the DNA TGTGCCAGCAGTGACTTACCGGGACAGTCCTACAATGAGCAGTTCTTC. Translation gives CASSDLPGQSYNEQFF.

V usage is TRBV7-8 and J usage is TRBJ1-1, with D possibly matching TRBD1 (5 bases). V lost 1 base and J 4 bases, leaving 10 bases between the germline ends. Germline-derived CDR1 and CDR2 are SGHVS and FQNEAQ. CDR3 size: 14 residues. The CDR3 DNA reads TGTGCCAGCAGCTTAGGGGGGGATGGCACTGAAGCTTTCTTT. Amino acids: CASSLGGDGTEAFF. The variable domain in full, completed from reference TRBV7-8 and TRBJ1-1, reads GAGVSQSPRYKVAKRGQDVALRCDPISGHVSLFWYQQALGQGPEFLTYFQNEAQLDKSGLPSDRFFAERPEGSVSTLKIQRTQQEDSAVYLCASSLGGDGTEAFFGQGTRLTVV.

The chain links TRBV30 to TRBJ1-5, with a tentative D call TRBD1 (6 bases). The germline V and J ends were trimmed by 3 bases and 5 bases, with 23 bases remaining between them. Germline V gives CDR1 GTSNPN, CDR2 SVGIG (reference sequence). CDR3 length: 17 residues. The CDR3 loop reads CAWSYPAGAPGDQPQHF. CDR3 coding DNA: TGTGCCTGGAGCTACCCGGCAGGGGCCCCAGGGGATCAGCCCCAGCATTTT.

The CDR3 loop reads CASSQVIGGQPQHF. The CDR3, as DNA: TGCGCCAGCAGCCAAGTGATCGGGGGTCAGCCCCAGCATTTT. The chain couples TRBV4-3 to TRBJ1-5; perhaps TRBD1 as D (5 bases). The length of the CDR3 is 14 residues. Germline CDR1 reads LGHNA; CDR2 reads YSLEER. Trimming cost V 1 base and J 6 bases, with 10 bases left between them.

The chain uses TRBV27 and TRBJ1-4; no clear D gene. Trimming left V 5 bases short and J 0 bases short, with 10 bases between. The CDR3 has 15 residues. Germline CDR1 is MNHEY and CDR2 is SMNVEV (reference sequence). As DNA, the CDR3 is TGTGCCAGCAGTCCCCGTGTAGCAACTAATGAAAAACTGTTTTTT. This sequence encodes CASSPRVATNEKLFF.

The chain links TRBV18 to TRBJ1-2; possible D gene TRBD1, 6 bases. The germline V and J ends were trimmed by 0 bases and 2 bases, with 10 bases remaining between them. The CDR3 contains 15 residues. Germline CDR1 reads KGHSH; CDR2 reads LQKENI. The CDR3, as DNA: TGTGCCAGCTCACCACCGGGGGCGGGCAACTATGGCTACACCTTC. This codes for CASSPPGAGNYGYTF.

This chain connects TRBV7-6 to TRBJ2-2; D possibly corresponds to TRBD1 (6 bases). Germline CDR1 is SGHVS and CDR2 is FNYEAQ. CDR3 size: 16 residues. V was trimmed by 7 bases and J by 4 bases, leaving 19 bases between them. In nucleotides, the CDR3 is TGTGCCAGCACCCTTAGTGGTACAGGGACCACCGGGGAGCTGTTTTTT. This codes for CASTLSGTGTTGELFF.

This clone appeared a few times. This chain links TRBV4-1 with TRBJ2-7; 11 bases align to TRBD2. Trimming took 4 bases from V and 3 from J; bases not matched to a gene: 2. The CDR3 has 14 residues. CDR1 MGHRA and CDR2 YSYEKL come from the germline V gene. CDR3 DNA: TGCGCCAGCAGCCTGACTAGCGGGGACTACGAGCAGTACTTC. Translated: CASSLTSGDYEQYF.

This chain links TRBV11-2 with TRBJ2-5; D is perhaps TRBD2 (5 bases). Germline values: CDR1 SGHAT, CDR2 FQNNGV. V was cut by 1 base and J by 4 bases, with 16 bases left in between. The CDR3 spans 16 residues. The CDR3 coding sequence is TGTGCCAGCAGCTTAGTAGTGAGGGTTCCACCAGAGACCCAGTACTTC. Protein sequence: CASSLVVRVPPETQYF.

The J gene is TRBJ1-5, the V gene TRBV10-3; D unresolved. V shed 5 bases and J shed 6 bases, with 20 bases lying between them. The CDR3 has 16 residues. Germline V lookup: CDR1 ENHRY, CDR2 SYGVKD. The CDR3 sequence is CAISNFLGRGSQPQHF. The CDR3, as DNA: TGTGCCATCAGTAACTTCTTGGGTCGGGGAAGTCAGCCCCAGCATTTT.

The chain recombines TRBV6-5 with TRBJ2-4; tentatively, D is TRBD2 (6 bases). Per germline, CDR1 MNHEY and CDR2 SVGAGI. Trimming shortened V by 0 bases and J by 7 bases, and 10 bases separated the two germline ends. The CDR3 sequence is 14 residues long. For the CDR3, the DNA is TGTGCCAGCAGTTACTCGGGCGGGGTTAACATTCAGTACTTC. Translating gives CASSYSGGVNIQYF.

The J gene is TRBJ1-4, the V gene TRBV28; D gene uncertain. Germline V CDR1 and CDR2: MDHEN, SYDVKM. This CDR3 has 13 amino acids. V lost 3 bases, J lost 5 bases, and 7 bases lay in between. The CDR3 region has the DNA TGTGCCAGCAGTTTCCAGGTCAATGAAAAACTGTTTTTT. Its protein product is CASSFQVNEKLFF.

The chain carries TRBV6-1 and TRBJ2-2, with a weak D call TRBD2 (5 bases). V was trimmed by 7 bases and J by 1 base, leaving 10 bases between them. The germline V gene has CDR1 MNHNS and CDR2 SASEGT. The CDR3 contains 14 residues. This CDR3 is CASTAGGNTGELFF. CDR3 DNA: TGTGCCAGCACTGCGGGCGGGAACACCGGGGAGCTGTTTTTT.

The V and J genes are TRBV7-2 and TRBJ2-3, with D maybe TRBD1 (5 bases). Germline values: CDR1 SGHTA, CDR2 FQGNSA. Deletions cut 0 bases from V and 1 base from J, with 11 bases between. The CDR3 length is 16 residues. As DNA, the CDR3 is TGTGCCAGCAGCTTAGCGTCAGGGTTGGGCACAGATACGCAGTATTTT. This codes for CASSLASGLGTDTQYF.

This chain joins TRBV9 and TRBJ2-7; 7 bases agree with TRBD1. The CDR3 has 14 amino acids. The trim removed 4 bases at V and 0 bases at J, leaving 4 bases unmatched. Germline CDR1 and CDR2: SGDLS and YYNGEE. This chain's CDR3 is CASSRGRLSYEQYF. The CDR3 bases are TGTGCCAGCAGCAGGGGGCGCCTCTCCTACGAGCAGTACTTC.

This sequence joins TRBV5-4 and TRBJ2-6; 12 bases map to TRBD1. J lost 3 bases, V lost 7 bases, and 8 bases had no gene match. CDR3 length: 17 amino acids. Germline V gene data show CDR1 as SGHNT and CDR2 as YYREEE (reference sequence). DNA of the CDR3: TGTGCCAGCTCGACGGGACAGGGGGCGGTTGGGGCCAACGTCCTGACTTTC. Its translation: CASSTGQGAVGANVLTF.

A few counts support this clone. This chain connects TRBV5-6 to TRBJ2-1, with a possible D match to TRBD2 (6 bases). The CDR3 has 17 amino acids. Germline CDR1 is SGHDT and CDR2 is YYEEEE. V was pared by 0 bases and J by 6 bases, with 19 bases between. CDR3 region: CASSLATFGGGFNEQFF. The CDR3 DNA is TGTGCCAGCAGCTTGGCCACTTTCGGGGGTGGGTTCAATGAGCAGTTCTTC.